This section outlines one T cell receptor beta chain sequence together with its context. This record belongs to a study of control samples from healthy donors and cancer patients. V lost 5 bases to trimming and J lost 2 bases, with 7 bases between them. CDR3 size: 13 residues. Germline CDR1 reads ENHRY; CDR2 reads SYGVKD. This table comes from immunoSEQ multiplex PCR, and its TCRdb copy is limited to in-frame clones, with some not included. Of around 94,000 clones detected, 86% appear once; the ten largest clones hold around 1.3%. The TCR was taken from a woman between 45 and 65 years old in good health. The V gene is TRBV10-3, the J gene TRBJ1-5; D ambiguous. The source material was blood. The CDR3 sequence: CAISLDGNQPQHF. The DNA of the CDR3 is TGTGCCATCAGTTTAGATGGCAATCAGCCCCAGCATTTT.